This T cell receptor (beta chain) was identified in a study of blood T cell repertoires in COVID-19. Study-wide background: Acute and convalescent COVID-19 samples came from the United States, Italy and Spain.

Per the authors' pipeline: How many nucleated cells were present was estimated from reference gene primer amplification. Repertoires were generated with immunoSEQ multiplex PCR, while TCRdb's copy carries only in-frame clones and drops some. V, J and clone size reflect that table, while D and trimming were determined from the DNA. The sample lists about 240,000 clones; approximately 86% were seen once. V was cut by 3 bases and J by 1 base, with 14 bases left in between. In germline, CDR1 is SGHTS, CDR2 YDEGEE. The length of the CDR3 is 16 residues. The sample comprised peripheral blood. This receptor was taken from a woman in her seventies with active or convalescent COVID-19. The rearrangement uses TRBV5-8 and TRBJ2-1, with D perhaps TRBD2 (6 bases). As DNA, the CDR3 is TGTGCCAGCAGCTCGGGGGTGGCCCAATCCTACAATGAGCAGTTCTTC. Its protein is CASSSGVAQSYNEQFF.